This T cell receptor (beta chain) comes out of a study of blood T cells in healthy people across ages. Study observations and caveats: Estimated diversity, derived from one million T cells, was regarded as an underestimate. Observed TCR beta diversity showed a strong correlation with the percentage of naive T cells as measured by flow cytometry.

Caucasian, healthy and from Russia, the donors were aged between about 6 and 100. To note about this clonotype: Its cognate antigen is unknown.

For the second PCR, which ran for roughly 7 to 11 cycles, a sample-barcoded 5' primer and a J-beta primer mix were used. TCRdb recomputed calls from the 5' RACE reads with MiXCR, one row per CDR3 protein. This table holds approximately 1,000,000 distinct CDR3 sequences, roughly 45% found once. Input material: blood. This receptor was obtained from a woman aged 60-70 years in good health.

The chain's CDR3 is CASSWDPLDRPQHF. The CDR3 DNA reads as TGTGCCAGCAGTTGGGACCCTCTAGATCGGCCCCAGCATTTT. The gene calls are TRBV12-3 or TRBV12-4 and TRBJ1-5, with a weak D call TRBD1 (5 bases). The V and J ends lost 4 bases and 9 bases respectively, with 16 bases between them. This CDR3 region has 14 residues.